This passage covers 4 T cell receptor beta chains from one sample sequenced in a study of cytomegalovirus exposure and HLA in healthy donors. The assay was immunoSEQ multiplex PCR, and TCRdb's table has in-frame clones only and misses some. The sample records tens of thousands of clones, approximately 93% being singletons. Sequenced: PBMCs. All receptors come from a woman aged 18-35 years in good health and CMV-seronegative.

The V and J genes are TRBV5-4 and TRBJ2-3, with TRBD1 as a possible D gene (7 bases). V gave up 1 base and J gave up 6 bases, with 12 bases separating them. Germline lookup yields CDR1 SGHNT and CDR2 YYREEE (reference sequence). CDR3 length: 14 residues. The CDR3 sequence is CASSLRRGDDTQYF. The CDR3 DNA follows: TGTGCCAGCAGCTTGCGCAGGGGGGATGATACGCAGTATTTT.

The chain couples TRBV7-6 to TRBJ2-2; 7 bases line up with TRBD1. CDR3 length: 17 amino acids. From germline, CDR1 is SGHVS and CDR2 FNYEAQ. The ends lost 5 bases at V and 5 bases at J; junction bases unmatched: 14. CDR3 coding DNA: TGTGCCAGCAGCAAGAGACAGAATCCAGGGGGTACCGGGGAGCTGTTTTTT. Translated: CASSKRQNPGGTGELFF.

The V call is TRBV5-4, the J call TRBJ1-2; 9 bases line up with TRBD1. The germline V gene has CDR1 SGHNT and CDR2 YYREEE (reference sequence). This CDR3 comprises 14 residues. The V gene end was trimmed by 5 bases and the J gene end by 5 bases; junction bases not matched to a gene: 7. In DNA form, the CDR3 reads TGTGCCAGCAGACCGACAGGGGGTACTTATGGCTACACCTTC. Its protein is CASRPTGGTYGYTF.

This clone has more than one count but fewer than ten. J is TRBJ1-5 and V is TRBV2, with a possible D match to TRBD1 (5 bases). The CDR3 spans 15 residues. The ends were cut back, 4 bases at V and 0 bases at J, with 10 bases in the middle. Per the germline V gene, CDR1 is SNHLY and CDR2 is FYNNEI. The CDR3 bases are TGTGCCAGCAGTGGGGGAAGGGGTAGCAATCAGCCCCAGCATTTT. This sequence encodes CASSGGRGSNQPQHF. The variable domain in full, with the rest retrieved from reference TRBV2 and TRBJ1-5, is EPEVTQTPSHQVTQMGQEVILRCVPISNHLYFYWYRQILGQKVEFLVSFYNNEISEKSEIFDDQFSVERPDGSNFTLKIRSTKLEDSAMYFCASSGGRGSNQPQHFGDGTRLSIL.